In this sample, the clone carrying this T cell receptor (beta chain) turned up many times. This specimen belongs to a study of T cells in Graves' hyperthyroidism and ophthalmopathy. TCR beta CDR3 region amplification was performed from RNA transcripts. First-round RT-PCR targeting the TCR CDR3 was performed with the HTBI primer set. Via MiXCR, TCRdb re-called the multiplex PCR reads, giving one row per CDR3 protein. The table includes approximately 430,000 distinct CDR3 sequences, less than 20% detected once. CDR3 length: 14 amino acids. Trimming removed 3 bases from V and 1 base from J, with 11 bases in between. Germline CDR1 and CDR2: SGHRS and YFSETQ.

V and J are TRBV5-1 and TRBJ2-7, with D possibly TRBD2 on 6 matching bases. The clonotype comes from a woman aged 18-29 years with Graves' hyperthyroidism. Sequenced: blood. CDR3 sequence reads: CASSSQTSSYEQYF. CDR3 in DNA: TGCGCCAGCAGCTCCCAGACTAGTTCCTACGAGCAGTACTTC.